The 8 T cell receptor beta chains below come from one sample, sequenced in a study of cytomegalovirus exposure and HLA in healthy donors. Generated by immunoSEQ multiplex PCR, the TCRdb table keeps only in-frame clones and is missing some. The table includes approximately 150,000 clones, approximately 88% detected once. The sample was PBMCs. These receptors were obtained from a woman under 30 in good health and CMV-seropositive.

CDR3 region: CASSLGTGSYNEQFF. The CDR3 coding sequence is TGTGCCAGCAGTTTGGGGACAGGCTCCTACAATGAGCAGTTCTTC. The rearrangement uses TRBV28 and TRBJ2-1; TRBD1 agrees at 8 bases. This CDR3 is built from 15 residues. The ends lost 3 bases at V and 0 bases at J; junction bases unmatched: 1. Germline CDR1 MDHEN, CDR2 SYDVKM. Filled out from reference TRBV28 and TRBJ2-1, the complete variable domain reads DVKVTQSSRYLVKRTGEKVFLECVQDMDHENMFWYRQDPGLGLRLIYFSYDVKMKEKGDIPEGYSVSREKKERFSLILESASTNQTSMYLCASSLGTGSYNEQFFGPGTRLTVL.

The rearrangement uses TRBV18 and TRBJ2-7; 7 nucleotides line up with TRBD1. Germline trimming cut 2 bases from V and 6 bases from J; bases unmatched to any gene: 4. Germline CDR1 reads KGHSH; CDR2 reads LQKENI. The CDR3 sequence is 13 residues long. The DNA for the CDR3 is TGTGCCAGCTCACCAGACAGGGTTTTCGAGCAGTACTTC. Amino acids: CASSPDRVFEQYF. The variable domain in full, completed from reference TRBV18 and TRBJ2-7, reads NAGVMQNPRHLVRRRGQEARLRCSPMKGHSHVYWYRQLPEEGLKFMVYLQKENIIDESGMPKERFSAEFPKEGPSILRIQQVVRGDSAAYFCASSPDRVFEQYFGPGTRLTVT.

This clone was seen just once. V is TRBV5-8 and J is TRBJ1-2; weak D call: TRBD1 (5 bases). The CDR3 runs to 16 residues. Germline V gene data show CDR1 as SGHTS and CDR2 as YDEGEE. Between the trimmed V and J ends, which lost 0 bases and 6 bases, there was a span of 18 bases. The DNA for the CDR3 is TGTGCCAGCAGCTTGGAACAGGTTAATCTCAATAATGGCTACACCTTC. Its translation: CASSLEQVNLNNGYTF.

In DNA, the CDR3 is TGTGCCTGGAGTGGCGACAGGGGCACTGAAGCTTTCTTT. Protein product: CAWSGDRGTEAFF. The chain combines TRBV30 with TRBJ1-1, with TRBD1 matching over 8 bases. Germline V gives CDR1 GTSNPN, CDR2 SVGIG (reference sequence). The V and J ends lost 1 base and 4 bases, in that order; junction bases with no gene match: 2. The CDR3 is 13 amino acids.

The J gene is TRBJ2-7, the V gene TRBV5-1, with TRBD1 matching over 8 bases. This CDR3 contains 15 residues. The V gene end was trimmed by 0 bases and the J gene end by 4 bases; junction bases not matched to a gene: 6. The germline CDR1 and CDR2 sequences are SGHRS and YFSETQ. CDR3 DNA: TGCGCCAGCAGCTTGGTACAGGGGGGAGGTTACGAGCAGTACTTC. It encodes CASSLVQGGGYEQYF.

The CDR3, as DNA: TGTGCCTGGAGTACTAGTGGGGTTTTCAGGGAGACCCAGTACTTC. Translation gives CAWSTSGVFRETQYF. The chain combines TRBV30 with TRBJ2-5, with D possibly matching TRBD2 (5 bases). The germline CDR1 and CDR2 sequences are GTSNPN and SVGIG (reference sequence). V was clipped by 2 bases and J by 5 bases, with 18 bases between them. This CDR3 spans 15 amino acids.

The V gene is TRBV11-2, the J gene TRBJ1-3; no clear D. The CDR3 is made up of 15 amino acids. The V and J ends lost 0 bases and 0 bases respectively, with 6 bases between them. Germline CDR1 SGHAT, CDR2 FQNNGV. In nucleotides, the CDR3 is TGTGCCAGCAGCTTAGAAGGAGCCTCTGGAAACACCATATATTTT. Its protein product is CASSLEGASGNTIYF.

About this clone: One end of the junction varies from germline; a read error may be responsible. V and J are TRBV11-3 and TRBJ2-7; 8 positions match TRBD2. There are 14 residues in the CDR3. CDR1 SGHNT and CDR2 YENEEA come from the germline V gene. The CDR3 here is CASSPGGSSDEQYF. The CDR3 DNA is TGTGCCAGCAGCCCGGGGGGGAGCTCCGACGAGCAGTACTTC. The variable domain in full, with the rest retrieved from reference TRBV11-3 and TRBJ2-7, is EAGVVQSPRYKIIEKKQPVAFWCNPISGHNTLYWYLQNLGQGPELLIRYENEEAVDDSQLPKDRFSAERLKGVDSTLKIQPAELGDSAVYLCASSPGGSSDEQYFGPGTRLTVT.